What follows describes a single TCR beta chain. Its specificity is not known. The sample originates from a study of cytomegalovirus exposure and HLA in healthy donors. The CDR3 runs 15 residues. A multiplex PCR was run with 60 Vbeta primers and 13 Jbeta primers. Only in-frame clones appear in the TCRdb table, and some are missing; sequencing was by immunoSEQ multiplex PCR. The sample lists some 200,000 clones; roughly 80% were seen once. Points from the study as a whole: Sequencing depth across donors, presence/absence analyses assumed, was roughly uniform. Several of the most significant clusters were apparently associated with common viral pathogens in a later analysis. CMV antigen specificity was confirmed in vitro for three CMV-associated chains.

Sequenced sample: PBMCs. The V and J genes are TRBV1 and TRBJ1-4. TRBV1 is a pseudogene locus. This receptor was obtained from a female donor in good health and CMV-seronegative. The CDR3: CTSSQDGRPGKKLFF. The DNA for the CDR3 is TGCACCAGCAGCCAAGATGGGCGGCCGGGGAAAAAACTGTTTTTT.